This note documents a single T cell receptor (beta chain) sequence. The record originates from a study of shared clonotypes between healthy human individuals. Between the trimmed V and J ends, which lost 9 bases and 9 bases, there was a span of 18 bases. Germline V CDR1 and CDR2: MNHEY, SVGAGI. This CDR3 region has 13 residues. The study drew all its donors from Caucasian adults living in Nashville, Tennessee. Profiled with immunoSEQ multiplex PCR; TCRdb holds only in-frame clones, not every one. The data show about 1.1 million clones, around 77% seen once. This clonotype originated in a man aged 18-30 years in good health. Some clones in this sample may be carry-over from other donors' samples. Sequenced sample: memory CD4+ T cells from PBMCs. The subset here: CD45RA-negative fraction. The chain couples TRBV6-5 to TRBJ2-1; D may be TRBD2 (6 bases). The CDR3 loop is CASGDSPSGEQFF. In DNA form, the CDR3 reads TGTGCCAGTGGGGACTCCCCTTCTGGTGAGCAGTTCTTC.